This T cell receptor (beta chain) was captured by sequencing in a study of regulatory T cells in long-lasting Graves disease. Turning to the study itself: Antithyroid drugs had been given to newly diagnosed Graves' patients for under 3 months.

Overall study findings and caveats: Peripheral blood, not thyroid tissue, was the sole material studied. Fewer public clonotypes were shared by new patients (around 1,000) than by persistent patients (about 2,500).

This clonotype showed up many times. Antigen specificity is unknown. Arm-PCR of CDR3 regions with iRepertoire HTBI primers generated TCR beta libraries. Authors' processing steps: In the combined samples, roughly 62 TRBV and 14 TRBJ segments were identified. TCRdb ran MiXCR on the multiplex PCR reads and lists one entry per CDR3 protein. Here the V and J calls rest on TCRdb's processing, not on the authors' analysis. In the table there are 200,000 to 250,000 distinct CDR3 sequences, just over 20% of which are singletons. Indicated time point: newly diagnosed GD, antithyroid drugs for less than 3 months. Making the TCR library involved RNA that had been extracted from PBMCs. CDR3 length: 17 residues. Germline-derived CDR1 and CDR2 are SGHTA and FQGTGA. Trimming took off 1 base at V and 0 bases at J, with 13 bases between the two ends.

V gene TRBV7-3 combines with J gene TRBJ2-1; a weak D match, TRBD2 (6 bases). This clonotype was sampled from a female donor with Graves disease. The specimen was peripheral blood mononuclear cells (PBMCs), collected at new diagnosis, from a patient treated with antithyroid drugs. CDR3 region: CASSLNWRGSSYNEQFF. The DNA for the CDR3 is TGTGCCAGCAGCTTAAACTGGCGGGGCAGCTCCTACAATGAGCAGTTCTTC. Supplemented by reference TRBV7-3 and TRBJ2-1, the full variable domain reads GAGVSQTPSNKVTEKGKYVELRCDPISGHTALYWYRQSLGQGPEFLIYFQGTGAADDSGLPNDRFFAVRPEGSVSTLKIQRTERGDSAVYLCASSLNWRGSSYNEQFFGPGTRLTVL.